This T cell receptor beta chain comes out of a study of beta chain features in type 1 diabetes. In this sample, this clone turned up a few times. Germline-derived CDR1 and CDR2 are SGHTA and FQGNSA. Deletions cut 7 bases from V and 0 bases from J, with 16 bases between. This CDR3 has 15 amino acids. The sequenced template was cDNA made from the entire isolated RNA. Method: immunoSEQ multiplex PCR; TCRdb's copy keeps in-frame clones and lacks some. Of under 800,000 clones listed, roughly a sixth are singletons. Sequencing was carried out using naive CD4+ T cells from blood. V is TRBV7-2 and J is TRBJ2-7; D possibly matches TRBD1 or TRBD2 (5 bases each). The receptor's source is a man younger than 30 in good health. This chain's CDR3 is CASTQGTFNSYEQYF. Written as DNA, the CDR3 is TGTGCCAGCACCCAAGGGACCTTTAACTCCTACGAGCAGTACTTC.